This TCR beta chain was sequenced for a study of T cells in Graves' hyperthyroidism and ophthalmopathy. Overall study: The initial diagnosis was the point when peripheral blood was collected, ahead of any treatment.

Study conclusions and caveats: Blood also contained most expanded thyroid clonotypes above 0.001.

The V and J ends lost 6 bases and 4 bases respectively, with 9 bases between them. The CDR3 has 13 residues. This clonotype was observed at least ten times. Its antigen is as yet unknown. The TCR beta CDR3 regions underwent amplification using RNA transcripts as the source. With the HTBI primer set, the TCR CDR3 went through a first round of RT-PCR. MiXCR, applied by TCRdb to the multiplex PCR reads, yields one record per CDR3 protein. The sample includes 300,000 to 450,000 distinct CDR3 sequences, over 15% of them seen just once. This sequence was found in a woman in her thirties or forties with Graves' ophthalmopathy. The V gene is TRBV12-3 or TRBV12-4, the J gene TRBJ2-2; D gene unclear. Sequencing was done on a sample of blood. DNA for the CDR3: TGTGCCAGCAGCCCCGCGGCCACCGGGGAGCTGTTTTTT. It is translated as CASSPAATGELFF.